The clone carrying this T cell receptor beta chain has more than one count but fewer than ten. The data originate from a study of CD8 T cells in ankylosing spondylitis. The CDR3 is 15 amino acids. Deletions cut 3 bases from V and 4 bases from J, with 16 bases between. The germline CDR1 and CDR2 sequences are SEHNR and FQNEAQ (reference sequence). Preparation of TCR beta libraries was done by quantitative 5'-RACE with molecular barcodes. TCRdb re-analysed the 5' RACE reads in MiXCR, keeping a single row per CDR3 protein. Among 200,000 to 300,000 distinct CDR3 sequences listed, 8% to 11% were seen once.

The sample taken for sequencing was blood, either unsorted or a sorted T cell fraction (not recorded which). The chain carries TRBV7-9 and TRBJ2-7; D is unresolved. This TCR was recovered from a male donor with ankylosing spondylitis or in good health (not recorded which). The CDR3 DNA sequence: TGTGCCAGCAGCTTTGATGTGGCTCGGCCTTACGAGCAGTACTTC. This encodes CASSFDVARPYEQYF.